These 30 T cell receptor beta chains came from one sample sequenced in a study of shared clonotypes between healthy human individuals. Sequenced by immunoSEQ multiplex PCR; TCRdb stores in-frame clones only, minus some. The data show about 1.5 million clones, approximately 98% seen once. Sequenced: naive CD4+ T cells sorted from blood. Subset given: CD45RA+ positively selected. The receptors originated from a man younger than 40 in good health.

The genes are TRBV27 and TRBJ1-5; no clear D. Trimming took off 5 bases at V and 3 bases at J, with 8 bases between the two ends. CDR3 length equals 13 residues. Germline CDR1 reads MNHEY; CDR2 reads SMNVEV (reference sequence). CDR3 nucleotides: TGTGCCAGCAGTCCCAGTTACAATCAGCCCCAGCATTTT. This encodes CASSPSYNQPQHF.

Details on this clone: Other DNA sequences within the sample encode an identical CDR3. The rearrangement uses TRBV18 and TRBJ2-7; 7 nucleotides agree with TRBD1. This CDR3 comprises 12 residues. V was pared by 3 bases and J by 7 bases, with 3 bases of the junction left unmatched. Germline V gives CDR1 KGHSH, CDR2 LQKENI. CDR3 sequence (DNA): TGTGCCAGCTCACCCACAGGGGTTGAGCAGTACTTC. It encodes CASSPTGVEQYF.

This sequence joins TRBV10-2 and TRBJ2-5; D is unresolved. V gave up 7 bases and J gave up 4 bases, with 13 bases separating them. The germline gives CDR1 WSHSY, CDR2 SAAADI. CDR3 length: 13 residues. This CDR3 reads CASTRYGAETQYF. CDR3 sequence (DNA): TGCGCCAGCACCAGGTACGGCGCAGAGACCCAGTACTTC.

As DNA, the CDR3 is TGCGCCAGCAGCCCGAGGCTGACTAGCGGCCAAGAGACCCAGTACTTC. Translating it yields CASSPRLTSGQETQYF. V usage is TRBV5-1 and J usage is TRBJ2-5; 9 positions match TRBD2. There are 16 residues in the CDR3. Germline V gene lookup returns CDR1 SGHRS and CDR2 YFSETQ. V lost 4 bases, J lost 1 base, and 8 bases stayed unmatched.

This clone occurred once. The chain is built from TRBV23-1 and TRBJ2-7; 8 positions agree with TRBD1. TRBV23-1 counts as an open reading frame of uncertain function. This CDR3 region has 17 residues. V lost 0 bases to trimming and J lost 3 bases; unmatched junction nucleotides: 10. As DNA, the CDR3 is TGCGCCAGCAGTCAATCGTTTCCTGGACAGGGTAACTACGAGCAGTACTTC. It codes for CASSQSFPGQGNYEQYF.

V gene TRBV4-3 combines with J gene TRBJ2-3, with D unclear. CDR3 length: 15 residues. Trimming pared 2 bases from V and 0 bases from J, leaving 9 bases between. Germline CDR1 and CDR2: LGHNA and YSLEER. The CDR3, as DNA: TGCGCCAGCAGCCAACGACCGACGAGCACAGATACGCAGTATTTT. Protein sequence: CASSQRPTSTDTQYF.

The rearrangement uses TRBV6-1 and TRBJ2-3; tentative D call: TRBD1 (6 bases). V shed 4 bases and J shed 6 bases, with 17 bases lying between them. Per germline, CDR1 MNHNS and CDR2 SASEGT. CDR3 size: 15 residues. The CDR3 sequence: CASSVYDPGADTQYF. The CDR3 nucleotides are TGTGCCAGCAGTGTATACGACCCAGGGGCGGATACGCAGTATTTT.

This chain joins TRBV6-6 and TRBJ1-4; 9 positions agree with TRBD1. CDR1 and CDR2 (germline): MNHNY, SVGAGI (reference sequence). This CDR3 region has 14 residues. With V trimmed by 6 bases and J by 8 bases, 7 bases remained unmatched. In DNA form, the CDR3 reads TGTGCCAGCAGACCCGGGACAGGGAACGAAAAACTGTTTTTT. It specifies CASRPGTGNEKLFF.

The chain couples TRBV5-4 to TRBJ2-5; 7 bases are a match to TRBD1. Germline values: CDR1 SGHNT, CDR2 YYREEE (reference sequence). This CDR3 comprises 15 residues. J was trimmed by 1 base and V by 3 bases; bases with no gene match: 6. CDR3 in amino acids: CASSSLTGAQETQYF. The CDR3 DNA sequence: TGTGCCAGCAGCTCCCTTACAGGGGCCCAAGAGACCCAGTACTTC.

The CDR3 sequence: CASSQGPSISSYEQYF. CDR3 nucleotide sequence: TGCGCCAGCAGCCAAGGGCCTAGTATTAGTTCCTACGAGCAGTACTTC. This chain connects TRBV4-1 to TRBJ2-7, with D uncertain. Per the germline V gene, CDR1 is MGHRA and CDR2 is YSYEKL. The V end was cut by 1 base, the J end by 1 base, with 14 bases between. This CDR3 spans 16 amino acids.

This chain connects TRBV2 to TRBJ2-1; D gene ambiguous. Trimming removed 8 bases at V and 0 bases at J, with 5 bases between. This CDR3 is 12 amino acids long. From germline, CDR1 is SNHLY and CDR2 FYNNEI. The CDR3 loop reads CASGYSYNEQFF. CDR3 in DNA: TGTGCCAGCGGGTACTCCTACAATGAGCAGTTCTTC.

This chain links TRBV5-8 with TRBJ1-3; tentatively, D is TRBD1 (6 bases). Trimming cost V 3 bases and J 4 bases, with 17 bases left between them. The CDR3 runs 16 residues. Germline CDR1 is SGHTS and CDR2 is YDEGEE. The CDR3 DNA follows: TGTGCCAGCAGCTCCCTCGGGGGGCGTGGAGGAAACACCATATATTTT. Its protein product is CASSSLGGRGGNTIYF.

V and J are TRBV29-1 and TRBJ2-1; D call uncertain. V was clipped by 4 bases and J by 2 bases, with 9 bases between them. The CDR3 spans 13 residues. Germline V lookup: CDR1 SQVTM, CDR2 ANQGSEA. CDR3 amino acids: CSVAPEAYNEQFF. CDR3 nucleotides: TGCAGCGTTGCACCCGAAGCCTACAATGAGCAGTTCTTC.

V and J are TRBV9 and TRBJ2-5; 7 bases agree with TRBD1. Per germline, CDR1 SGDLS and CDR2 YYNGEE. The CDR3 runs 15 residues. Trimming took 2 bases from V and 7 from J; bases not matched to a gene: 11. This chain's CDR3 is CASSVGQSTEGTQYF. In DNA, the CDR3 is TGTGCCAGCAGCGTGGGACAGTCAACAGAGGGGACCCAGTACTTC.

The chain couples TRBV5-1 to TRBJ2-7; TRBD1 is a possible D gene (6 bases). Germline assignment: CDR1 SGHRS and CDR2 YFSETQ. Trimming left V 4 bases short and J 2 bases short, with 16 bases between. This CDR3 has 15 residues. CDR3: CASSPRGRTAYEQYF. DNA of the CDR3: TGCGCCAGCAGCCCCCGGGGTCGGACAGCCTACGAGCAGTACTTC.

The chain is built from TRBV4-1 and TRBJ2-7, with 7 bases that match TRBD1. The germline V gene has CDR1 MGHRA and CDR2 YSYEKL. V dropped 3 bases and J dropped 4; count of bases not matched to a gene: 9. The CDR3 has 15 amino acids. The CDR3 region has the DNA TGCGCCAGCAGCCAGGTGGGACAGTACAAATACGAGCAGTACTTC. Protein product: CASSQVGQYKYEQYF.

V and J are TRBV5-1 and TRBJ1-4; D unresolved. CDR1 is SGHRS, CDR2 YFSETQ, per germline. The CDR3 has 14 amino acids. The ends were cut back, 2 bases at V and 5 bases at J, with 10 bases in the middle. The CDR3 sequence is CASSFRALNEKLFF. CDR3 sequence (DNA): TGCGCCAGCAGCTTTCGAGCCTTAAATGAAAAACTGTTTTTT.

The chain has TRBV9 and TRBJ2-1; possibly TRBD2 for D (5 bases). The germline gives CDR1 SGDLS, CDR2 YYNGEE. V shed 0 bases and J shed 8 bases, with 12 bases lying between them. The CDR3 consists of 14 residues. The CDR3 reads CASSVGTGSDEQFF. CDR3 nucleotides: TGTGCCAGCAGCGTAGGAACGGGTAGCGATGAGCAGTTCTTC.

For the CDR3, the DNA is TGTGCCAGCATGAAAATCGGGCCCTACGAGCAGTACTTC. Protein sequence: CASMKIGPYEQYF. The gene calls are TRBV6-1 and TRBJ2-7, with D hard to call. Between the trimmed V and J ends, which lost 7 bases and 2 bases, there was a span of 12 bases. The CDR3 sequence is 13 residues long. Per germline, CDR1 MNHNS and CDR2 SASEGT.

CDR3 sequence (DNA): TGTGCCAGCAGCACCCGACGGCTGGGACTAGCGGACAGCACAGATACGCAGTATTTT. It specifies CASSTRRLGLADSTDTQYF. V usage is TRBV5-6 and J usage is TRBJ2-3; 11 bases are a match to TRBD2. The germline gives CDR1 SGHDT, CDR2 YYEEEE. The CDR3 runs 19 residues. Trimming cost V 4 bases and J 0 bases; bases outside gene matches: 13. The whole variable domain, filled in from reference TRBV5-6 and TRBJ2-3, reads DAGVTQSPTHLIKTRGQQVTLRCSPKSGHDTVSWYQQALGQGPQFIFQYYEEEERQRGNFPDRFSGHQFPNYSSELNVNALLLGDSALYLCASSTRRLGLADSTDTQYFGPGTRLTVL.

The chain carries TRBV30 and TRBJ1-2; 7 bases align to TRBD1. Trimming cost V 5 bases and J 6 bases; bases outside gene matches: 12. Germline V gene sequence: CDR1 GTSNPN, CDR2 SVGIG (reference sequence). The length of the CDR3 is 14 residues. CDR3 coding DNA: TGTGCCTGGGCGACACCGGGGACAGCTAATGGCTACACCTTC. Protein product: CAWATPGTANGYTF.

The CDR3 DNA sequence: TGTGCCAGCAGCGCCGGACTAGCGGGCGTCCACGAGCAGTACTTC. The encoded protein is CASSAGLAGVHEQYF. This chain uses TRBV7-6 with TRBJ2-7; TRBD2 aligns across 11 bases. V lost 5 bases, J lost 5 bases, and 8 bases stayed unmatched. The CDR3 extends over 15 amino acids. Per germline, CDR1 SGHVS and CDR2 FNYEAQ.

J is TRBJ2-7 and V is TRBV4-1, with 11 bases lining up with TRBD2. V dropped 1 base and J dropped 0; count of bases not matched to a gene: 5. This CDR3 region has 17 residues. CDR1 and CDR2 from the germline V gene are MGHRA and YSYEKL. CDR3 nucleotide sequence: TGCGCCAGCAGCCAAGCTTCGACTAGCGGGAACTCCTACGAGCAGTACTTC. It translates to CASSQASTSGNSYEQYF.

The chain combines TRBV5-1 with TRBJ2-1; D not certain. V dropped 0 bases and J dropped 4 bases, with 8 bases sitting between them. The germline gives CDR1 SGHRS, CDR2 YFSETQ. The CDR3 has 14 amino acids. The CDR3 is CASSLESVYNEQFF. The DNA for the CDR3 is TGCGCCAGCAGCTTGGAGTCGGTATACAATGAGCAGTTCTTC.

This rearrangement joins TRBV5-1 to TRBJ2-1; the match to TRBD2 covers 10 bases. The trim removed 0 bases at V and 6 bases at J, leaving 6 bases unmatched. The CDR3 is 16 residues long. Germline CDR1 reads SGHRS; CDR2 reads YFSETQ. The CDR3 DNA reads as TGCGCCAGCAGCTTGGGGCTAGCGGGAGTCTCCAATGAGCAGTTCTTC. It encodes CASSLGLAGVSNEQFF.

The chain joins TRBV29-1 to TRBJ1-2; the D gene is possibly TRBD1 (5 bases). The CDR3 is 10 amino acids. The V end was cut by 7 bases, the J end by 6 bases, with 9 bases between. Germline loops: CDR1 SQVTM, CDR2 ANQGSEA. CDR3 protein: CSARGDGYTF. The CDR3 nucleotides read TGCAGCGCGAGGGGTGATGGCTACACCTTC.

V is TRBV5-1 and J is TRBJ2-7; TRBD1 agrees at 9 bases. Germline V gene lookup returns CDR1 SGHRS and CDR2 YFSETQ. The CDR3 loop spans 15 amino acids. With V trimmed by 0 bases and J by 1 base, 2 bases remained unmatched. The CDR3 reads CASSLEQGASYEQYF. The DNA for the CDR3 is TGCGCCAGCAGCTTGGAACAGGGGGCATCCTACGAGCAGTACTTC.

The CDR3 reads CASSPGTRGDIQYF. CDR3 nucleotide sequence: TGCGCCAGCAGTCCCGGGACTAGAGGTGACATTCAGTACTTC. The chain joins TRBV5-1 to TRBJ2-4, with 8 bases that match TRBD2. CDR3 length: 14 amino acids. The germline V gene encodes CDR1 SGHRS and CDR2 YFSETQ. J was trimmed by 8 bases and V by 5 bases; bases with no gene match: 9. The entire variable domain, with the rest obtained from reference TRBV5-1 and TRBJ2-4, is as follows: KAGVTQTPRYLIKTRGQQVTLSCSPISGHRSVSWYQQTPGQGLQFLFEYFSETQRNKGNFPGRFSGRQFSNSRSEMNVSTLELGDSALYLCASSPGTRGDIQYFGAGTRLSVL.

The chain carries TRBV5-1 and TRBJ1-1; no reliable D call. The CDR3 is 14 residues long. Germline CDR1 is SGHRS and CDR2 is YFSETQ. The germline V and J ends were trimmed by 1 base and 4 bases, with 11 bases remaining between them. CDR3 in amino acids: CASSLTSPSTEAFF. The CDR3 DNA sequence: TGCGCCAGCAGCTTGACATCCCCATCCACTGAAGCTTTCTTT.

V and J are TRBV10-3 and TRBJ1-4, with D tentatively TRBD1 (6 bases). V gave up 4 bases and J gave up 7 bases, with 10 bases separating them. Germline CDR1 ENHRY, CDR2 SYGVKD. The CDR3 totals 13 residues. CDR3 region: CAISGGAAEKLFF. In nucleotides, the CDR3 is TGTGCCATCAGTGGGGGGGCTGCTGAAAAACTGTTTTTT.